What follows are 21 T cell receptor beta chains derived from one specimen sequenced in a study of OX40 agonist ivuxolimab in advanced cancers. Only in-frame clones appear in the TCRdb table, and some are missing; sequencing was by immunoSEQ multiplex PCR. The sample records approximately 90,000 clones, 85% to 90% being singletons. This specimen consisted of CD4+ or CD8+ T cells sorted from blood, obtained in a trial of the OX40 agonist ivuxolimab. These receptors came from an adult with an advanced solid tumor such as melanoma, head and neck, liver or kidney cancer.

CDR3 bases: TGTGCCAGCAGCTTAGACAGCCCCGATTCTGAGACCCAGTACTTC. Residues: CASSLDSPDSETQYF. The V gene is TRBV7-2, the J gene TRBJ2-5; D is unclear. Germline CDR1 is SGHTA and CDR2 is FQGNSA. V was shortened by 1 base and J by 5 bases, with 14 bases between the two germline ends. The CDR3 contains 15 residues.

The chain couples TRBV7-2 to TRBJ2-7, with 7 bases aligning to TRBD2. V lost 3 bases and J lost 2; bases outside the gene matches: 1. In germline, CDR1 is SGHTA, CDR2 FQGNSA. The CDR3 contains 13 residues. CDR3 sequence (DNA): TGTGCCAGCAGCTTCAGCGGGACCTACGAGCAGTACTTC. It specifies CASSFSGTYEQYF.

The chain joins TRBV2 to TRBJ2-3; D gene uncertain. Germline CDR1 is SNHLY and CDR2 is FYNNEI. This CDR3 contains 15 residues. V was trimmed by 6 bases and J by 2 bases, leaving 15 bases between them. CDR3 loop: CASSPNPSDTDTQYF. The CDR3 DNA sequence: TGTGCCAGCAGCCCCAACCCAAGTGACACAGATACGCAGTATTTT. The full variable domain, completed using reference TRBV2 and TRBJ2-3, is EPEVTQTPSHQVTQMGQEVILRCVPISNHLYFYWYRQILGQKVEFLVSFYNNEISEKSEIFDDQFSVERPDGSNFTLKIRSTKLEDSAMYFCASSPNPSDTDTQYFGPGTRLTVL.

V and J are TRBV19 and TRBJ2-7, with 7 nucleotides matching TRBD2. This CDR3 comprises 13 residues. With 9 bases clipped from V and 3 bases from J, the junction kept 8 bases outside the gene matches. Germline CDR1 reads LNHDA; CDR2 reads SQIVND (reference sequence). The DNA of the CDR3 is TGTGCCAGCGCCATAGGGGAGGGCTACGAGCAGTACTTC. Its protein is CASAIGEGYEQYF.

Remarks on this clone: Distinct nucleotide sequences in the sample also encode this CDR3. The chain links TRBV11-2 to TRBJ2-3; D is ambiguous. In germline, CDR1 is SGHAT, CDR2 FQNNGV. The CDR3 spans 12 residues. V shed 5 bases and J shed 3 bases, with 6 bases lying between them. CDR3 loop: CASSLGTDTQYF. CDR3 nucleotides: TGTGCCAGCAGCCTAGGAACAGATACGCAGTATTTT.

In this sample, this clone turned up once. This rearrangement joins TRBV7-9 to TRBJ1-4; D may be TRBD1 (5 bases). This CDR3 spans 14 amino acids. With 4 bases removed from V and 5 bases from J, the gap between germline ends came to 11 bases. Per germline, CDR1 SEHNR and CDR2 FQNEAQ (reference sequence). In DNA form, the CDR3 reads TGTGCCAGCAGCTGGGGGGGTACGAATGAAAAACTGTTTTTT. This sequence encodes CASSWGGTNEKLFF.

This rearrangement joins TRBV4-1 to TRBJ2-7; D gene ambiguous. V dropped 1 base and J dropped 3 bases, with 10 bases sitting between them. CDR3 length: 14 amino acids. In germline, CDR1 is MGHRA, CDR2 YSYEKL. In DNA, the CDR3 is TGCGCCAGCAGCCAAGGGCTCATTGGCTACGAGCAGTACTTC. Translation gives CASSQGLIGYEQYF.

V usage is TRBV15 and J usage is TRBJ1-1; D unclear. This CDR3 contains 14 residues. V dropped 1 base and J dropped 1 base, with 7 bases sitting between them. CDR1 is LNHNV, CDR2 YYDKDF, per germline (reference sequence). The CDR3 protein is CATSRGRENTEAFF. CDR3 DNA sequence: TGTGCCACCAGCAGAGGCAGAGAGAACACTGAAGCTTTCTTT.

The genes are TRBV7-2 and TRBJ2-3, with TRBD2 identical over 9 bases. Germline V gene lookup returns CDR1 SGHTA and CDR2 FQGNSA. The CDR3 spans 16 residues. J gave up 6 bases and V 2 bases, and 9 bases lay outside the gene matches. The DNA of the CDR3 is TGTGCCAGCAGCTTACAGAGCGGGGGGCGTTTGGATACGCAGTATTTT. Encoded protein: CASSLQSGGRLDTQYF.

The J gene is TRBJ1-3, the V gene TRBV7-2; D is unresolved. Trimming left V 8 bases short and J 0 bases short, with 11 bases between. This CDR3 is 14 amino acids long. Germline lookup yields CDR1 SGHTA and CDR2 FQGNSA. In DNA form, the CDR3 reads TGTGCCAGCGGTCCCTCTTCCTCTGGAAACACCATATATTTT. It codes for CASGPSSSGNTIYF. The complete variable domain, with remaining parts taken from reference TRBV7-2 and TRBJ1-3, reads GAGVSQSPSNKVTEKGKDVELRCDPISGHTALYWYRQSLGQGLEFLIYFQGNSAPDKSGLPSDRFSAERTGGSVSTLTIQRTQQEDSAVYLCASGPSSSGNTIYFGEGSWLTVV.

The CDR3 region has the DNA TGTGCCAGCAGCATCGACAGCGCAGTTACGCAGTATTTT. It is translated as CASSIDSAVTQYF. This chain joins TRBV5-6 and TRBJ2-3, with D perhaps matching TRBD1 (5 bases). V shed 4 bases and J shed 8 bases, with 14 bases lying between them. CDR1 is SGHDT, CDR2 YYEEEE, per germline. The CDR3 sequence is 13 residues long.

J is TRBJ2-3 and V is TRBV5-4; 13 bases line up with TRBD2. This CDR3 is built from 19 residues. Looked up from germline, CDR1 is SGHNT and CDR2 is YYREEE (reference sequence). With 1 base clipped from V and 0 bases from J, the junction kept 8 bases outside the gene matches. The CDR3 nucleotides are TGTGCCAGCAGCTTGTCCCGGACTAGCGGGGGTCCTAGCACAGATACGCAGTATTTT. Its protein product is CASSLSRTSGGPSTDTQYF.

Comment on this clone: Relative to the germline gene, one junction end is altered; a read error may explain this. This chain links TRBV7-2 with TRBJ2-5; 11 positions agree with TRBD2. The V gene's germline CDR1 is SGHTA and CDR2 FQGNSA. This CDR3 has 15 residues. The CDR3 DNA reads TGTGCCAGCAGCCTAGCGGGGGGCCTTCAAGAGACCCAGTACTTC. Protein product: CASSLAGGLQETQYF.

This chain links TRBV5-1 with TRBJ2-7; D is possibly TRBD1 (5 bases). The CDR3 runs to 13 residues. Deletions cut 4 bases from V and 3 bases from J, with 11 bases between. CDR1 and CDR2 (germline): SGHRS, YFSETQ. This CDR3 reads CASSEAGNYEQYF. CDR3 nucleotides: TGCGCCAGCAGCGAAGCAGGGAACTACGAGCAGTACTTC.

This chain uses TRBV19 with TRBJ2-7, with D maybe TRBD2 (6 bases). Trimming stripped 3 bases from V and 2 bases from J, with 26 bases between. This CDR3 is 19 amino acids long. Germline-derived CDR1 and CDR2 are LNHDA and SQIVND (reference sequence). In DNA, the CDR3 is TGTGCCAGTAGTATGGGGCCTTATGACCCCGGGTCGGGGGCCTACGAGCAGTACTTC. Translating it yields CASSMGPYDPGSGAYEQYF.

The chain couples TRBV9 to TRBJ2-7, with D hard to call. Trimming took off 4 bases at V and 2 bases at J, with 13 bases between the two ends. This CDR3 is 14 amino acids long. The V gene's germline CDR1 is SGDLS and CDR2 YYNGEE. CDR3 amino acids: CASSPLDPPYEQYF. CDR3 nucleotide sequence: TGTGCCAGCAGCCCTCTAGACCCTCCCTACGAGCAGTACTTC.

The J gene is TRBJ2-7, the V gene TRBV4-3; 8 positions agree with TRBD1. The CDR3 consists of 15 residues. J was trimmed by 2 bases and V by 2 bases; bases with no gene match: 5. Germline CDR1 is LGHNA and CDR2 is YSLEER. CDR3: CASSQLGTGAYEQYF. The CDR3 bases are TGCGCCAGCAGCCAACTGGGGACAGGAGCCTACGAGCAGTACTTC.

This clone has a count of ten or more. The chain uses TRBV7-2 and TRBJ2-7, with 8 bases aligning to TRBD1. There are 16 residues in the CDR3. The V gene's germline CDR1 is SGHTA and CDR2 FQGNSA. Trimming at V came to 0 bases and at J to 4 bases, leaving 8 bases not matched to a gene. CDR3 coding DNA: TGTGCCAGCAGCTTAGCCCTCCAGGGGGCGAGTTACGAGCAGTACTTC. Its protein is CASSLALQGASYEQYF.

The chain carries TRBV6-5 and TRBJ1-4; D perhaps matches TRBD1 (5 bases). Germline loops: CDR1 MNHEY, CDR2 SVGAGI. The CDR3 extends over 14 amino acids. V was trimmed by 6 bases and J by 7 bases, leaving 15 bases between them. The CDR3 spells CASRYQGGSEKLFF. CDR3 DNA: TGTGCCAGCAGGTATCAGGGAGGTAGTGAAAAACTGTTTTTT.

The CDR3 sequence is CASSPPGPSNQPQHF. The CDR3 nucleotides read TGTGCCAGCAGTCCTCCGGGCCCAAGCAATCAGCCCCAGCATTTT. The chain carries TRBV28 and TRBJ1-5; D call uncertain. Germline V gene data show CDR1 as MDHEN and CDR2 as SYDVKM. The V end was cut by 5 bases, the J end by 1 base, with 12 bases between. The CDR3 is 15 residues long.

The CDR3 DNA reads TGTGCCAGCAGTGAAGCCCTCAAAGCGGGGAGTTACCACAATGAGCAGTTCTTC. Translated: CASSEALKAGSYHNEQFF. V usage is TRBV6-1 and J usage is TRBJ2-1, with 7 bases matching TRBD2. V was clipped by 0 bases and J by 5 bases; unmatched bases: 13. CDR1 is MNHNS and CDR2 is SASEGT in the germline V gene. The CDR3 covers 18 residues.